The present entry profiles one T cell receptor (beta chain) with its context. This clone was seen just once. Its specific antigen is unknown. There are no base qualities to consult, and no much larger clone falls within one base. This sample is part of a study of T cell responses to AZD1222 COVID-19 vaccine (dated by TCRdb to the early 2020s). Regarding the complete study: AZD1222 recipients whose second dose came at about 4 weeks and those whose second dose came at about 12 weeks were combined into one group, since spike-specific TCR depth and breadth did not differ between the two schedules. Enrollment into the trials was organized by age into subgroups of 18-55, 56-69 and 70-plus years, and those subgroups contained roughly 150, 30 and 60 TCR-sequenced participants, respectively. A total of under 250 trial participants underwent TCR sequencing, of whom 200 to 220 had received two doses of AZD1222 and about 25 had received two doses of the MenACWY control vaccine. The study at large found these results: A significant rise in spike-specific TCR breadth and depth was observed after two AZD1222 doses relative to day 0 and relative to MenACWY recipients. Epitopes outside the regions mutated in the B.1.351 and B.1.1.7 variants were reportedly recognized by nearly half of the unique spike-specific TCRs. Only six AZD1222 recipients were SARS-CoV-2 seropositive at baseline, limiting conclusions about previously exposed vaccinees. In the small 56-69-year group, the increase in depth fell short of significance, most likely because of low power. Most participants were white British and females outnumbered males, and the authors suggested that clonal diversity may have been underestimated. Because no samples from the day 14 peak response were available, repertoires could be characterized only after the peak T cell response. The vaccine-associated CD4 TCRs covered the entire spike protein, and the dominant responses fell in regions 160-218 and 743-854.

The CDR3 regions of human TCRbeta chains were analyzed by immunosequencing. Per the authors' processing: Repertoire TCRs were checked for matches against a reference library of SARS-CoV-2-specific TCRs that had been generated using the MIRA antigen-specificity platform. Breadth was defined as the fraction of unique TCRs that were SARS-CoV-2-associated, and depth was defined as the fraction of total T cells that were SARS-CoV-2-associated. Each spike-specific TCR was assigned to its reactive spike region and to a CD4 or CD8 class using the MIRA data. Log10-transformed breadth and depth values were compared by one-way ANOVA with Sidak's multiple comparisons tests. Imported from immuneACCESS, the table was reduced by TCRdb to in-frame sequences with V and J called. These copies leave out some clones; in studies compared against another copy, an unresolved V gene accounts for under half, and the cause of the remainder is not known. Clone size and the V and J calls come from that table; the DNA yielded D and trimming. Within this sample are about 86,000 clones, with 78% of them counted one time only. The leading ten clones occupy more than 20% of the sample.

The sample's time point label is to be understood as: baseline before first vaccination. Samples from vaccinated people were obtained from the UK trials COV001 and COV002, which included a single-blind randomized controlled phase 2/3 trial of AZD1222 (ChAdOx1 nCoV-19) in healthy adults. Trial participant PBMC samples were collected at day 0 and day 28 after the second dose for TCRbeta chain sequencing. Trimming removed 6 bases from V and 2 bases from J; the gene matches leave 1 base unexplained. The CDR3 covers 13 residues, taking in both the cysteine and the phenylalanine. The DNA shown is the 39-base CDR3, in frame from base 1.

The sequence is built from TRBV12-3 or TRBV12-4 and TRBJ1-3; 7 bases in the middle match TRBD1. This sequence originates from an adult in good health. The sample here was peripheral blood, taken on day 0 of AZD1222 vaccination. The CDR3 loop reads CASRQGTGNTIYF. The bases are TGTGCCAGCAGACAGGGGACTGGAAACACCATATATTTT.